The present entry profiles one T cell receptor (beta chain) with its context. Its antigen is still unknown. Trimming at V came to 2 bases and at J to 2 bases, leaving 24 bases not matched to a gene. This CDR3 contains 23 residues. Profiled with immunoSEQ multiplex PCR; TCRdb holds only in-frame clones, not every one. The sample has 60,000 to 65,000 clones, 45% to 60% seen once. The data were obtained in a study of cytotoxic CD8 clonotypes in ibrutinib-treated CLL. On the study more broadly: Timing of response sample collection was a median approximately twelve months after treatment start, with a range of 6 to 36. Mean yields were roughly 240,000 productive templates and over 85,000 productive rearrangements per sample.

Points from the study as a whole: Baseline levels were approached again at progression, after clonality had risen at ibrutinib response. Sustained-remission and progressing patients had unequal sampling times.

The rearrangement links TRBV23-1 to TRBJ2-3; 11 bases match TRBD2. TRBV23-1 is reported as an ORF; its role is uncertain. The specimen was PBMCs, collected after 12 months of ibrutinib treatment. The receptor comes from a human donor with chronic lymphocytic leukemia. The chain's CDR3 is CASSQDGTGTNGLAGRLTDTQYF. For the CDR3, the DNA is TGCGCCAGCAGTCAAGACGGGACAGGGACTAATGGACTAGCGGGCCGTCTCACAGATACGCAGTATTTT.